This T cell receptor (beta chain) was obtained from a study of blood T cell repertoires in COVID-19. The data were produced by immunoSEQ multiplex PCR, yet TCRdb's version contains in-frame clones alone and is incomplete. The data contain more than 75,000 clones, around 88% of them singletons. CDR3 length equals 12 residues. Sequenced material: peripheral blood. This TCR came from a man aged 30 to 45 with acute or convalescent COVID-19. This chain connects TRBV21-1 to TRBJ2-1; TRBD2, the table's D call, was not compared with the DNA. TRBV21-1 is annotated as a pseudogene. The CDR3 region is CASSRTTNEQFF. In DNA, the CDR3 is TGTGCCAGCAGTAGGACTACCAATGAGCAGTTCTTC.